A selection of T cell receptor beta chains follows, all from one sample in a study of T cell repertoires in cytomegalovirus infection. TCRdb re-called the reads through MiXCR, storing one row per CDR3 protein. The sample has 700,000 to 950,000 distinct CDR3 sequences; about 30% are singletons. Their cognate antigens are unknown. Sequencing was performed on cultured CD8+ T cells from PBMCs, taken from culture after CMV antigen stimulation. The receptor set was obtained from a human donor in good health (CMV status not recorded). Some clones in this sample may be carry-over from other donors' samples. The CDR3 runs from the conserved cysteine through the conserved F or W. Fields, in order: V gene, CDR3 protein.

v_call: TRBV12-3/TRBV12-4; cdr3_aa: CASSARKGEETQYF
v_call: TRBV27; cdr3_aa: CASSLTRYNQPQRF
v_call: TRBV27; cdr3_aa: CASSWTPYNEQFF
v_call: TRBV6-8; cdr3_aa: CASRLTTSGGAGYDNEQFF
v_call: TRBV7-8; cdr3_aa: CASSRSAGEQFF
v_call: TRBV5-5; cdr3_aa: CASSSTGGGQETQYF
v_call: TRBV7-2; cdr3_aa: CASSYPGTGYEQYF
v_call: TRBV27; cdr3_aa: CASSTIPGGPSSYNEQFF
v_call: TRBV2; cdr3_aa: CVSTQGGPTYGYTF
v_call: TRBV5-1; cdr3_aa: CASSLVHMNTEAFF
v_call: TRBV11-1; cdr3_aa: CASSLEVTSPSTDTQYF
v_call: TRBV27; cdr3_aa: CASSLWGGGENIQYF
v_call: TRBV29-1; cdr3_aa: CSVDRTGGGQNTEAFF
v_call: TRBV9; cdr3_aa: CASSPGQGSTYEQYF
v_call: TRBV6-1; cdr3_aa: CASREDLIDGYTF
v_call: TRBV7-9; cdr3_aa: CASSLARGADYGYTF
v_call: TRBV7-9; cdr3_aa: CASSPTRTGRYGYTF
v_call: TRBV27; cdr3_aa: CASSLIAGVYNEQFF
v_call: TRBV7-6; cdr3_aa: CASSTSLTGGSGYTF
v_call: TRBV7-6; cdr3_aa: CASSLTHATNEKLFF
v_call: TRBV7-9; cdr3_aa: CASSLGPNSRHF
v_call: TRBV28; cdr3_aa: CASGEDRINYGYTF
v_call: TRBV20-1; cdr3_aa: CSARATGASSGYTEAFF
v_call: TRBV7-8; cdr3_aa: CASSLQSRLTDTQYF
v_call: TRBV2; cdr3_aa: CASSEYLHRGVTEAFF
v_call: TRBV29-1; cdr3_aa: CSVDGRETGGYTF
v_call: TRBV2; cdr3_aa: CATPKEGRRETQYF
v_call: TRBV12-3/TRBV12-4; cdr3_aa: CASSLAGLTYNEQFF
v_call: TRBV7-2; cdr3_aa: CASSTTVGYGYTF
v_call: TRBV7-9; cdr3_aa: CASSPQGGGGGNQPQHF
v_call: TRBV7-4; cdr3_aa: CASSFRDRVINEQFF
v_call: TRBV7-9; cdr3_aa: CASRVAGGIYTDTQYF
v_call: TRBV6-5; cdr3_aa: CASRFWDSQETQYF
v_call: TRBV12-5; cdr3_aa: CASGLGPAGRTEAFF
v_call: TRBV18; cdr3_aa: CASSPPEAGYTDTQYF
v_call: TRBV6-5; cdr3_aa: CASTTRVGQGSAEAFF
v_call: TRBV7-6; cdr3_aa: CASSLAPYGEQYF
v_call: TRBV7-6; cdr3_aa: CASTSGGEEDQPQHF
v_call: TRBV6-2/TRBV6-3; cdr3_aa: CASSYSREAFF
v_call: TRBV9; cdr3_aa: CASSTPLGQGAPSYGYTF
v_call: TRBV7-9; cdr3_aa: CASSLGSGLEGMNTEAFF
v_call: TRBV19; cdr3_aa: CASSPADGGDTQYF
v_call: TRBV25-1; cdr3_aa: CASSDGLTGGTEAFF
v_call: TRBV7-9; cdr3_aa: CASRPIPPPTGGPLWGTYNEQFF